The rows below give T cell receptor beta chains drawn from one sample of a study of cytomegalovirus exposure and HLA in healthy donors. Profiling relied on immunoSEQ multiplex PCR, and the TCRdb table lists in-frame clones only, not all of them. This sample yields more than 95,000 clones, of which about three quarters are seen a single time; around 4% belongs to the top ten. Sequencing was performed on PBMCs. These receptors all come from a man aged 25 to 40 in good health and CMV-seronegative. Both conserved end residues are part of each CDR3. The order of the fields is J gene, D gene, clone size, V gene, CDR3 DNA, CDR3 protein. A D gene is named only where the DNA matches it firmly. For some rows the clone size is stated as once, few or many, or as a class when expanded; others skip it.

j_gene: TRBJ2-7; d_gene: TRBD2; abundance: few; v_gene: TRBV28; CDR3nt: TGTGCCAGCAGTTTATGGGGACTAGCGGGGGGTTCCATCTACGAGCAGTACTTC; CDR3aa: CASSLWGLAGGSIYEQYF
j_gene: TRBJ2-2; d_gene: .; abundance: .; v_gene: TRBV4-3; CDR3nt: TGCGCCAGCAGCCAAGTGTCGGGCAGGGCTTCCGCCGGGGAGCTGTTTTTT; CDR3aa: CASSQVSGRASAGELFF
j_gene: TRBJ1-5; d_gene: .; abundance: once; v_gene: TRBV6-5; CDR3nt: TGTGCCAGGACAGCGGGGGGCAATCAGCCCCAGCATTTT; CDR3aa: CARTAGGNQPQHF
j_gene: TRBJ2-7; d_gene: .; abundance: once; v_gene: TRBV11-2; CDR3nt: TGTGCCAGCAGTTCGTCGACAGCCTCCTACGAGCAGTACTTC; CDR3aa: CASSSSTASYEQYF
j_gene: TRBJ1-3; d_gene: .; abundance: .; v_gene: TRBV4-2; CDR3nt: TGTGCCAGCAGCCTAGTCACAGACCAAAACACCATATATTTT; CDR3aa: CASSLVTDQNTIYF
j_gene: TRBJ2-2; d_gene: .; abundance: .; v_gene: TRBV5-1; CDR3nt: TGCGCCAGCAGCCCGACCGGGACATACGAGTCCAGCGGGGAGCTGTTTTTT; CDR3aa: CASSPTGTYESSGELFF
j_gene: TRBJ1-2; d_gene: TRBD1; abundance: .; v_gene: TRBV7-7; CDR3nt: TGTGCCAGCAGCCTTCTTAGGGTAGGGGGCAGCAACATAGTCGTGGGTGGCTACACCTTC; CDR3aa: CASSLLRVGGSNIVVGGYTF
j_gene: TRBJ2-5; d_gene: TRBD2; abundance: .; v_gene: TRBV7-2; CDR3nt: TGTGCCAGCAGCTTAGCGCCTAGCGGGGGGTACCCGGTAGAGACCCAGTACTTC; CDR3aa: CASSLAPSGGYPVETQYF
j_gene: TRBJ1-2; d_gene: .; abundance: few; v_gene: TRBV7-8; CDR3nt: TGTGCCAGCAGCCAAGACACGAACTATGGCTACACCTTC; CDR3aa: CASSQDTNYGYTF
j_gene: TRBJ1-2; d_gene: .; abundance: few; v_gene: TRBV5-4; CDR3nt: TGTGCCAGCAGCAATCAGTTCCAGGGAGGCTATGGCTACACCTTC; CDR3aa: CASSNQFQGGYGYTF